These 17 T cell receptor beta chains share one sample of origin, sequenced in a study of CD8 T cells in ankylosing spondylitis. TCRdb reprocessed the 5' RACE reads with MiXCR, giving one entry per CDR3 protein. The sample includes around 250,000 distinct CDR3 sequences, 18% of them seen just once. Material for sequencing was blood, either unsorted or a sorted T cell fraction (not recorded which). These TCRs come from a male donor with ankylosing spondylitis or in good health (not recorded which).

This clonotype was found once. The chain is built from TRBV10-3 and TRBJ2-1, with TRBD2 matching over 9 bases. Germline V CDR1 and CDR2: ENHRY, SYGVKD. The CDR3 has 14 residues. V was pared by 6 bases and J by 5 bases, with 5 bases of the junction left unmatched. Written as DNA, the CDR3 is TGTGCCATCAGGCGGGGGGGGGGAGACAATGAGCAGTTCTTC. The encoded protein is CAIRRGGGDNEQFF.

This clonotype was seen only a few times. The V and J genes are TRBV27 and TRBJ2-6, with 10 bases that match TRBD1. Germline CDR1 is MNHEY and CDR2 is SMNVEV (reference sequence). The CDR3 is 17 residues long. With 6 bases clipped from V and 1 base from J, the junction kept 6 bases outside the gene matches. The CDR3 coding sequence is TGTGCCAGCAGGTGGGGACAGGGGCCGTCTGGGGCCAACGTCCTGACTTTC. This gives the protein CASRWGQGPSGANVLTF. Full variable domain (missing parts from reference TRBV27 and TRBJ2-6): EAQVTQNPRYLITVTGKKLTVTCSQNMNHEYMSWYRQDPGLGLRQIYYSMNVEVTDKGDVPEGYKVSRKEKRNFPLILESPSPNQTSLYFCASRWGQGPSGANVLTFGAGSRLTVL.

This clonotype has a count of ten or more. The gene calls are TRBV15 and TRBJ1-2, with D unresolved. The CDR3 consists of 15 residues. Germline assignment: CDR1 LNHNV and CDR2 YYDKDF (reference sequence). The V end was cut by 1 base, the J end by 0 bases, with 9 bases between. The CDR3 protein is CATSRVTPTNYGYTF. DNA for the CDR3: TGTGCCACCAGCAGAGTAACACCGACTAACTATGGCTACACCTTC. Variable domain in full (rest from reference TRBV15 and TRBJ1-2): DAMVIQNPRYQVTQFGKPVTLSCSQTLNHNVMYWYQQKSSQAPKLLFHYYDKDFNNEADTPDNFQSRRPNTSFCFLDIRSPGLGDTAMYLCATSRVTPTNYGYTFGSGTRLTVV.

The V call is TRBV9, the J call TRBJ1-5; D gene unclear. Trimming took off 3 bases at V and 6 bases at J, with 10 bases between the two ends. Germline CDR1 SGDLS, CDR2 YYNGEE. This CDR3 has 13 residues. DNA for the CDR3: TGTGCCAGCAGCGCCGTAGGTGGTCAGCCCCAGCATTTT. The encoded protein is CASSAVGGQPQHF. The variable domain in full, completed from reference TRBV9 and TRBJ1-5, reads DSGVTQTPKHLITATGQRVTLRCSPRSGDLSVYWYQQSLDQGLQFLIQYYNGEERAKGNILERFSAQQFPDLHSELNLSSLELGDSALYFCASSAVGGQPQHFGDGTRLSIL.

This clonotype showed up many times. In nucleotides, the CDR3 is TGCAGTGCTAGAAGGGGCAGGGACCTCGATCAGCCCCAGCATTTT. This gives the protein CSARRGRDLDQPQHF. The J gene is TRBJ1-5, the V gene TRBV20-1; D possibly corresponds to TRBD1 (5 bases). Trimming took 2 bases from V and 5 from J, leaving 16 bases between them. The germline CDR1 and CDR2 sequences are DFQATT and SNEGSKA (reference sequence). This CDR3 contains 15 residues.

The rearrangement uses TRBV29-1 and TRBJ2-5; 10 bases map to TRBD2. The V and J ends lost 3 bases and 1 base, in that order; junction bases with no gene match: 5. The CDR3 covers 15 residues. The germline V gene has CDR1 SQVTM and CDR2 ANQGSEA. CDR3 in DNA: TGCAGCGTTGATCTAACTAGCGGGATCCAAGAGACCCAGTACTTC. It codes for CSVDLTSGIQETQYF.

This clonotype has a count of ten or more. The chain recombines TRBV27 with TRBJ2-7; D is unclear. V dropped 5 bases and J dropped 1 base, with 9 bases sitting between them. CDR1 is MNHEY, CDR2 SMNVEV, per germline (reference sequence). This CDR3 has 13 amino acids. CDR3 sequence reads: CASSLSGSYEQYF. The DNA of the CDR3 is TGTGCCAGCAGTCTTAGTGGATCCTACGAGCAGTACTTC.

The V call is TRBV4-1, the J call TRBJ2-3, with 10 bases lining up with TRBD2. Germline V lookup: CDR1 MGHRA, CDR2 YSYEKL. Germline trimming cut 5 bases from V and 2 bases from J; bases unmatched to any gene: 19. CDR3 length: 20 amino acids. The CDR3 loop reads CASSFMGTSGMRIPTDTQYF. In nucleotides, the CDR3 is TGCGCCAGCAGCTTTATGGGCACTAGCGGGATGAGGATCCCCACAGATACGCAGTATTTT.

The rearrangement joins TRBV9 to TRBJ2-5; possible D gene TRBD1, 6 bases. Germline CDR1 SGDLS, CDR2 YYNGEE. The V and J ends lost 3 bases and 1 base respectively, with 10 bases between them. The length of the CDR3 is 14 residues. The CDR3 region has the DNA TGTGCCAGCAGCGGCGGACAGTTCCAAGAGACCCAGTACTTC. This encodes CASSGGQFQETQYF.

This clonotype was counted only a few times. The chain uses TRBV12-3 or TRBV12-4 and TRBJ2-5; the D call may be TRBD1 or TRBD2 (5 bases each). Trimming took off 6 bases at V and 4 bases at J, with 21 bases between the two ends. CDR3 length equals 16 residues. This CDR3 is CASSLSPGLRGETQYF. CDR3 coding DNA: TGTGCCAGCAGCCTAAGCCCGGGATTGAGGGGAGAGACCCAGTACTTC.

This rearrangement joins TRBV7-8 to TRBJ2-3; D possibly corresponds to TRBD1 (6 bases). V lost 5 bases to trimming and J lost 4 bases, with 19 bases between them. The CDR3 consists of 16 residues. Germline V lookup: CDR1 SGHVS, CDR2 FQNEAQ. Here the CDR3 DNA reads TGTGCCAGCAGCATAACAGGGCCCTGGGGCCCAGATACGCAGTATTTT. It translates to CASSITGPWGPDTQYF.

This clonotype was seen a few times. V usage is TRBV5-1 and J usage is TRBJ2-7; 8 nucleotides line up with TRBD2. The length of the CDR3 is 18 residues. Unmatched junction bases numbered 17, after V lost 1 base and J lost 5 bases. CDR1 and CDR2 from the germline V gene are SGHRS and YFSETQ. DNA of the CDR3: TGCGCCAGCAGCTTGTATGGATGGGCCGGGACTAGTTTCAACGAGCAGTACTTC. Protein sequence: CASSLYGWAGTSFNEQYF.

This clonotype was counted between two and nine times. The chain carries TRBV10-3 and TRBJ2-1, with TRBD2 as a possible D gene (6 bases). The ends were cut back, 3 bases at V and 2 bases at J, with 11 bases in the middle. Germline V CDR1 and CDR2: ENHRY, SYGVKD. There are 15 residues in the CDR3. The CDR3 spells CAISEGGNTYNEQFF. The CDR3 coding sequence is TGTGCCATCAGTGAAGGCGGGAATACCTACAATGAGCAGTTCTTC.

The chain links TRBV11-3 to TRBJ2-1, with D hard to call. Trimming stripped 2 bases from V and 0 bases from J, with 5 bases between. This CDR3 has 14 amino acids. Germline V gene sequence: CDR1 SGHNT, CDR2 YENEEA. This chain's CDR3 is CASSLSYSYNEQFF. The CDR3 DNA sequence: TGTGCCAGCAGCTTATCTTACTCCTACAATGAGCAGTTCTTC.

Many counts were recorded for this clonotype. The chain links TRBV27 to TRBJ2-7; 7 bases map to TRBD1. Germline lookup yields CDR1 MNHEY and CDR2 SMNVEV (reference sequence). The CDR3 consists of 14 residues. The J segment lost 5 bases and the V segment lost 3 bases, leaving 7 bases of the junction unmatched. CDR3 sequence reads: CASSLTQGVNEQYF. CDR3 in DNA: TGTGCCAGCAGTTTGACCCAGGGGGTCAACGAGCAGTACTTC.

This clonotype occurred a few times. The chain employs TRBV5-1 and TRBJ2-1; the D gene is possibly TRBD2 (6 bases). The CDR3 covers 12 residues. V was cut by 7 bases and J by 4 bases, with 9 bases left in between. The V gene's germline CDR1 is SGHRS and CDR2 YFSETQ. The CDR3 loop reads CASRDFYNEQFF. The CDR3 nucleotides are TGCGCCAGCCGGGACTTTTACAATGAGCAGTTCTTC.

There are many counts of this clonotype. The V call is TRBV20-1, the J call TRBJ2-5; TRBD2 matches 7 bases. J was trimmed by 5 bases and V by 1 base; bases with no gene match: 13. The CDR3 is made up of 16 amino acids. CDR1 is DFQATT and CDR2 is SNEGSKA in the germline V gene (reference sequence). The CDR3 here is CSARGGGGPVHETQYF. The CDR3 region has the DNA TGCAGTGCTAGAGGGGGGGGAGGGCCGGTTCACGAGACCCAGTACTTC.